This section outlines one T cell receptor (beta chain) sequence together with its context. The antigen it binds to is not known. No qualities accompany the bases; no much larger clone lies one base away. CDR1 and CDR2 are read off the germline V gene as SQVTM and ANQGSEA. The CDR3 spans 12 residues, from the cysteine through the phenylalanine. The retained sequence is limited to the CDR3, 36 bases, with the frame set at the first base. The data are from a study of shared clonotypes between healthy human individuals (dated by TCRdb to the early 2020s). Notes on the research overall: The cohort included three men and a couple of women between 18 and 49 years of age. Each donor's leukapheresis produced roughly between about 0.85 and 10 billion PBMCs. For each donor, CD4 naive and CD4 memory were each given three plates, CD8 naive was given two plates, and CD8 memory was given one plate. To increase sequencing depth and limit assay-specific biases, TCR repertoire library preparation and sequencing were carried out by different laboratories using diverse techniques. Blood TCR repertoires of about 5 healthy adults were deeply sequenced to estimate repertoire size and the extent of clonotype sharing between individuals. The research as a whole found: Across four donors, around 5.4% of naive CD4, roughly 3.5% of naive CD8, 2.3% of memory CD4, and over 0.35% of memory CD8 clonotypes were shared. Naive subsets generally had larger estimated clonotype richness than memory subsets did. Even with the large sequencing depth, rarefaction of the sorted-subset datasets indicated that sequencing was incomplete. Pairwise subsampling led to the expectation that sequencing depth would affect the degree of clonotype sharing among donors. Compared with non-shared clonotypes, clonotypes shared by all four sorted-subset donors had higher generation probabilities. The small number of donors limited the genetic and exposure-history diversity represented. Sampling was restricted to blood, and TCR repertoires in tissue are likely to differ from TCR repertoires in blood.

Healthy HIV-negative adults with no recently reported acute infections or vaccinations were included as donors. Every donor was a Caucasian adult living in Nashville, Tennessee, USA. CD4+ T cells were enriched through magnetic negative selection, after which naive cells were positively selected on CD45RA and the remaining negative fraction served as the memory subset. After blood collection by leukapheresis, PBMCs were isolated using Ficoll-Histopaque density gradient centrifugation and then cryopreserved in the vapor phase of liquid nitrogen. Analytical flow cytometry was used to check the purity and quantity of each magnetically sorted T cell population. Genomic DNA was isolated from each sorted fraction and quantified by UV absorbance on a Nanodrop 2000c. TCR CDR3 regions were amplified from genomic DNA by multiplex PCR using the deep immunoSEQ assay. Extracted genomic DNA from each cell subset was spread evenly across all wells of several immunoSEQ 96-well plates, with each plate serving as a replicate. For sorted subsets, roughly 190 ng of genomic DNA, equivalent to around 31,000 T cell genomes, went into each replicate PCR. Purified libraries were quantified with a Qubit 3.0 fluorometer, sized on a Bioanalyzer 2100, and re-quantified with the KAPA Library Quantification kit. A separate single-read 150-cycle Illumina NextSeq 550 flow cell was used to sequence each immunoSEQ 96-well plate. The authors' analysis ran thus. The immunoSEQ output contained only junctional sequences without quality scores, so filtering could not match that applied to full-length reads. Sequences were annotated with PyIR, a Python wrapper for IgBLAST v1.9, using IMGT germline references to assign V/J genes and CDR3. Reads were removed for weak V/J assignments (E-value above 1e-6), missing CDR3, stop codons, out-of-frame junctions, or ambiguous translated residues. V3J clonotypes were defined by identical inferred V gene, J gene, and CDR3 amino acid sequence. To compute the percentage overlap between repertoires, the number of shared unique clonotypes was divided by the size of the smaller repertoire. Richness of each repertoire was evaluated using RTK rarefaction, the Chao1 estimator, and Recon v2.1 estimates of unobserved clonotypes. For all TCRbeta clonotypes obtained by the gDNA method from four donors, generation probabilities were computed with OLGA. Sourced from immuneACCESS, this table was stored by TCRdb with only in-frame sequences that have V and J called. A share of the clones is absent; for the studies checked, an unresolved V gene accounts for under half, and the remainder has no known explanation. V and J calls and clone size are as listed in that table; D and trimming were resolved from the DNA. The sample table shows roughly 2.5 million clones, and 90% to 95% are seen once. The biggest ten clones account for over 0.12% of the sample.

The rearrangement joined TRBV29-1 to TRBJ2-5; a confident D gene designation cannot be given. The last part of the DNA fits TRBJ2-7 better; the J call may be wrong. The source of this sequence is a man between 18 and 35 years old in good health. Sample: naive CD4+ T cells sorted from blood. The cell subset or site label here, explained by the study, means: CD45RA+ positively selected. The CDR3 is CSVGFSSYEQYF. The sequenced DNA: TGCAGCGTTGGCTTCAGCTCCTACGAGCAGTACTTC.